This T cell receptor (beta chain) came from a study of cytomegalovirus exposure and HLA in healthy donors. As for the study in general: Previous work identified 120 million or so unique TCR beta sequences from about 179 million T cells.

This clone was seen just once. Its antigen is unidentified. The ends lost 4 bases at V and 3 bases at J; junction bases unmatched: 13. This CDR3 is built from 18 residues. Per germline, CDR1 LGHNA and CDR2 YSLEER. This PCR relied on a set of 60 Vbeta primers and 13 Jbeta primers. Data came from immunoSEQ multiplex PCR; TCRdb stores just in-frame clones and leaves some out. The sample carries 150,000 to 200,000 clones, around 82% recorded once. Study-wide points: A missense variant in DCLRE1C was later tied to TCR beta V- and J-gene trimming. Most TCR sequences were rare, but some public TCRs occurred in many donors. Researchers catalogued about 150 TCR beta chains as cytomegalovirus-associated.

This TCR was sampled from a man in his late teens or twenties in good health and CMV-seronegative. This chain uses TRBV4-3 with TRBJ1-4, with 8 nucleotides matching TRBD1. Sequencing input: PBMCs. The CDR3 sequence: CASSRSLNVQGANEKLFF. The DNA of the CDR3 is TGCGCCAGCAGCCGAAGCCTGAACGTACAGGGGGCTAATGAAAAACTGTTTTTT.